The T cell receptor (beta chain) under discussion was sequenced for a study of T cells after yellow fever vaccination. This clonotype was seen once. TCRdb reprocessed the 5' RACE reads with MiXCR, giving one entry per CDR3 protein. The repertoire holds under 550,000 distinct CDR3 sequences, with 21% as singletons. The specimen was PBMCs, collected less than 25 days after the first yellow fever vaccination. The clonotype comes from a young man who received the YFV17D yellow fever vaccine.

CDR3 loop: CASSAGWYTGELFF. CDR3 coding DNA: TGTGCTAGTTCCGCAGGGTGGTACACCGGGGAGCTGTTTTTT. The V gene is TRBV12-5, the J gene TRBJ2-2; D may be TRBD1 (5 bases). The CDR3 sequence is 14 residues long. Germline CDR1 is LGHNT and CDR2 is FRNRAP. The ends were cut back, 8 bases at V and 3 bases at J, with 13 bases in the middle. The variable domain in full, completed from reference TRBV12-5 and TRBJ2-2, reads DARVTQTPRHKVTEMGQEVTMRCQPILGHNTVFWYRQTMMQGLELLAYFRNRAPLDDSGMPKDRFSAEMPDATLATLKIQPSEPRDSAVYFCASSAGWYTGELFFGEGSRLTVL.